This T cell receptor beta chain derives from a study of regulatory T cells in long-lasting Graves disease. Study-level points and caveats: Persistent patients had more shared public clonotypes (around 2,500) than new patients (roughly 940). Repertoires from persistent disease leaned toward TRBV28, TRBJ1-2 and TRBJ2-5. Peripheral blood, not thyroid tissue, was the sole material studied.

In the case of this clonotype: Its specificity is unknown.

Time point indicated: newly diagnosed GD, antithyroid drugs for less than 3 months. Extracted PBMC RNA gave rise to the TCR library. V lost 10 bases, J lost 2 bases, and 12 bases stayed unmatched. This CDR3 has 15 residues. Per germline, CDR1 MDHEN and CDR2 SYDVKM. CDR3 regions were amplified by Arm-PCR using iRepertoire HTBI primers to build TCR beta libraries. TCRdb used MiXCR to reprocess the multiplex PCR reads, holding one entry per CDR3 protein. This sample yields approximately 470,000 distinct CDR3 sequences, of which about 16% are seen a single time; roughly an eighth belongs to the top ten. The same sample was also studied in work on T cells in Graves' hyperthyroidism and ophthalmopathy. This second study notes: HTBI primers were used for first-round RT-PCR of the TCR CDR3.

This clonotype was sampled from a man between 35 and 55 years old with Graves disease. The genes are TRBV28 and TRBJ2-7, with 9 bases fitting TRBD1. The source material was peripheral blood mononuclear cells (PBMCs), sampled at new diagnosis, from a patient treated with antithyroid drugs. DNA of the CDR3: TGTGCCATCAGCCGAGGACAGGGGCTGGCCTACGAGCAGTACTTC. Protein: CAISRGQGLAYEQYF.